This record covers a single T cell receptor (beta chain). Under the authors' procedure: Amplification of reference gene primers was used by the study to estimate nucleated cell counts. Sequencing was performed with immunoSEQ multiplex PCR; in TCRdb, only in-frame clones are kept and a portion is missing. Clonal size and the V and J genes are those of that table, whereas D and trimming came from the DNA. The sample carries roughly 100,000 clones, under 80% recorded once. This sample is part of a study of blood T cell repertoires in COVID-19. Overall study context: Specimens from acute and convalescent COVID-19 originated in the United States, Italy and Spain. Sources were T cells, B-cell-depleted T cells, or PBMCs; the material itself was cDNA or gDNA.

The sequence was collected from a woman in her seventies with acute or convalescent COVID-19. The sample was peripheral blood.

The CDR3 nucleotides are TGTGCCAGCAGCTTAGGGGCAGGGATGTACCAAGAGACCCAGTACTTC. As protein: CASSLGAGMYQETQYF. This chain joins TRBV11-2 and TRBJ2-5; D may be TRBD1 (5 bases). The CDR3 has 16 amino acids. CDR1 and CDR2 (germline): SGHAT, FQNNGV. The V gene lost 1 base and the J gene lost 0 bases, with 12 bases spanning the gap.